This T cell receptor (beta chain) is drawn from a study of cytomegalovirus exposure and HLA in healthy donors. About the research overall: Findings of an earlier analysis included roughly 110 million unique TCR beta sequences from 200 million or so T cells. Study results and caveats: Later analysis identified a missense DCLRE1C variant that was linked to TCR beta V- and J-gene trimming. It was reported in a later analysis that an Asian-associated ancestry cluster showed fewer N-insertions than the approximately 670-donor mean.

In regard to this clone: What it binds is unknown.

Primers: 60 Vbeta forward and 13 Jbeta reverse. TCRdb's copy holds only in-frame clones and misses some; the assay was immunoSEQ multiplex PCR. The sample has 140,000 or so clones; around 85% are singletons. This CDR3 contains 15 residues. The germline CDR1 and CDR2 sequences are SNHLY and FYNNEI. The V gene end was trimmed by 6 bases and the J gene end by 4 bases; junction bases not matched to a gene: 8. Sequencing was done on a sample of PBMCs. The chain couples TRBV2 to TRBJ1-2; 10 bases line up with TRBD1. The sequence came from a young woman in good health and CMV-seronegative. The chain's CDR3 is CASSGTGVGAYGYTF. Written as DNA, the CDR3 is TGTGCCAGCAGCGGGACAGGGGTTGGGGCCTATGGCTACACCTTC.